The entry below describes one T cell receptor (beta chain). Its antigen remains unknown. This sample was taken from a study of PD-1 blockade in classical Hodgkin lymphoma. Regarding the study as a whole: It was reported that newly diagnosed patients had less baseline TCR diversity than healthy donors. CD4+ but not CD8+ TCR diversity rose significantly by C4D1. Complete responders possessed baseline diversity comparable to newly diagnosed patients.

The CDR3 extends over 11 amino acids. The ends were cut back, 0 bases at V and 9 bases at J, with 5 bases in the middle. Germline CDR1 MNHNS, CDR2 SASEGT. Time point indicated: cycle 4 day 1 (C4D1), after 6 weeks of nivolumab. All the patients suffered relapse after autologous stem cell transplantation, and brentuximab vedotin exposure differed. Clones were sequenced by immunoSEQ multiplex PCR, and TCRdb holds only the in-frame ones, with some missing. This sample has over 25,000 clones; about 72% occur once, and the top ten carry about 3.9%. Source: peripheral blood mononuclear cells (PBMCs), taken before the fourth cycle of nivolumab. This sequence originates from a human donor with classical Hodgkin lymphoma. The genes are TRBV6-1 and TRBJ1-2; D gene ambiguous. The DNA of the CDR3 is TGTGCCAGCAGTGAAGCCTACAGCTACACCTTC. Encoded protein: CASSEAYSYTF.